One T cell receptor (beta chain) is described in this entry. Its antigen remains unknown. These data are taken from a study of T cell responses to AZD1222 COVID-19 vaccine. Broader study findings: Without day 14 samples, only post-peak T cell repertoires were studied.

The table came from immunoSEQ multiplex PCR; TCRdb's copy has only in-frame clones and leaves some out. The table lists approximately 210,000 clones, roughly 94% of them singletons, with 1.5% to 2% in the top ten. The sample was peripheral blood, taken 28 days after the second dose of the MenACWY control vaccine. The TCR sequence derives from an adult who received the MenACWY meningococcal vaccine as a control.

CDR3 sequence: CASSFAGGRADTQYF. CDR3 bases: TGTGCCAGCAGCTTTGCGGGAGGGAGGGCAGATACGCAGTATTTT. V is TRBV5-4 and J is TRBJ2-3; 9 bases map to TRBD2. The CDR3 extends over 15 amino acids. Unmatched junction bases numbered 5, after V lost 2 bases and J lost 4 bases. Germline-derived CDR1 and CDR2 are SGHNT and YYREEE (reference sequence).